This T cell receptor (beta chain) was captured by sequencing in a study of blood T cell repertoires in COVID-19. As for the study in general: Donors in the United States, Italy and Spain gave samples during acute or convalescent COVID-19. The cDNA or gDNA used as material had been derived from T cells, B-cell-depleted T cells, or PBMCs.

The assay was immunoSEQ multiplex PCR, and TCRdb's table has in-frame clones only and misses some. The table has more than 300,000 clones, over 85% seen once; the top ten hold approximately 1.8%. While infection was still active, Seattle patients were enrolled and then followed longitudinally. This CDR3 is built from 16 residues. V was clipped by 5 bases and J by 4 bases, with 18 bases between them. CDR1 SEHNR and CDR2 FQNEAQ come from the germline V gene (reference sequence). The receptor was derived from a woman in her 30s with COVID-19, enrolled during active disease. The chain joins TRBV7-9 to TRBJ2-1; D may be TRBD1 (5 bases). Sequencing was carried out using peripheral blood. The CDR3 spells CASSPFGAGLYNEQFF. CDR3 bases: TGTGCCAGCAGCCCCTTTGGGGCAGGGTTGTACAATGAGCAGTTCTTC.